The source of this TCR beta chain is a study of blood T cell repertoires in COVID-19 (dated by TCRdb to about 2020). Broadly, across the study: The collaborator samples originated in the United States, Italy and Spain and spanned the acute and convalescent phases of COVID-19. The prospective study material was composed of cDNA or gDNA derived from T cells, B-cell-depleted T cells, or PBMCs. The repertoires were released in a freely available public database intended as a resource for research on the immune response to SARS-CoV-2. Where available, HLA class I and class II types were taken from metadata supplied by the sample provider and were not determined by assay-based typing. Deeply sampled blood TCRbeta repertoires from subjects exposed to, actively infected with, or recovered from COVID-19 were included in the dataset. The samples were drawn from two sources: the first 160 participants of the ongoing ImmuneRACE study, and 1,254 subjects contributed by 6 global collaborators. Nearly every sample came with metadata listing a de-identified subject ID, COVID-19 status, age in years and sex. On the study overall, not on this receptor specifically: How much clinical and demographic metadata was included differed by source and by participant, and the metadata was provided uncurated.

As concerns this clone: Its antigen is still unknown. No clone much larger than this one lies a single base away; base qualities are absent.

The immunoSEQ Assay, a bias-controlled multiplex PCR, was used to amplify TCRbeta CDR3 regions from genomic DNA. Regarding the original processing steps: Within the assay, amplification of reference gene primers was used to estimate how many nucleated cells each sample contained. To quantify the absolute abundance of each unique TCRbeta CDR3 rearrangement, sequence reads were collapsed and filtered. For each sample, productive Simpson clonality was calculated as the square root of Simpson's diversity index across productive rearrangements. The immuneACCESS repertoire file appears here via TCRdb, limited to in-frame rearrangements. These files lack a portion of the clones; in checked studies, under half of the deficit traces to unresolved V genes, and the cause of the others is not known. V and J calls and clone size are given by that table; D and trimming were obtained from the DNA. This sample has about 42,000 clones in its table, and approximately 88% of those were observed once. Around 3.5% of the sample comes from the top ten.

Inclusive of the bounding cysteine and phenylalanine, the CDR3 is 14 residues long. Here the CDR3 DNA is all that survives: 42 bases in frame from base 1. The germline V gene specifies SGHTA as CDR1 and FQGNSA as CDR2. Trimmed from V: 9 bases; trimmed from J: 4 bases; junction bases lacking a gene match: 9. Each collaborating institution followed its own protocols to collect whole blood in K2EDTA tubes. For TCRbeta analysis, collaborators shipped samples as frozen whole blood, isolated PBMCs, or DNA extracted from either of those sample types. The rearranged segments are TRBV7-2 and TRBJ2-3; 8 central bases correspond to TRBD1. This clonotype was sampled from a human donor in a cohort sampled during active COVID-19. Sequenced input: peripheral blood. The DNA sequence follows: TGTGCCAGTAAGTGGGACAGGAGCCCAGATACGCAGTATTTT. Protein translation: CASKWDRSPDTQYF.